The clone carrying this T cell receptor (beta chain) is a singleton in its sample. Germline loops: CDR1 MNHEY, CDR2 SVGAGI. This CDR3 has 15 residues. The trim removed 6 bases at V and 5 bases at J, leaving 6 bases unmatched. This record comes from a study of blood T cell repertoires in COVID-19. Looking at the study overall: COVID-19 samples from acute and convalescent phases originated in the United States, Italy and Spain. Sample material is recorded as cDNA or gDNA derived from T cells, B-cell-depleted T cells, or PBMCs.

Original data processing: Nucleated cell counts were estimated from reference gene primer amplification. Measured with immunoSEQ multiplex PCR; TCRdb has only the in-frame clones, and not every one. V, J and clone size are those of that table, while D and trimming were read from the DNA. In the table there are under 250,000 clones, over 80% of which are singletons. The rearrangement uses TRBV6-5 and TRBJ2-1, with 11 positions matching TRBD1. The TCR was taken from a young man with COVID-19, enrolled during active disease. Sequencing input: peripheral blood. The CDR3, as DNA: TGTGCCAGCAGCCCCGGGACAGGGGGGGACAATGAGCAGTTCTTC. Translation gives CASSPGTGGDNEQFF.